This T cell receptor (beta chain) comes out of a study of regulatory T cells in long-lasting Graves disease. This clonotype was seen repeatedly, ten times or more. Antigen specificity is unknown. Germline V CDR1 and CDR2: SGHVS, FQNEAQ. There are 14 residues in the CDR3. Trimming cost V 4 bases and J 7 bases, with 17 bases left between them. Whole-study findings and limits: Persistent disease preferred TRBV28, TRBJ1-2 and TRBJ2-5.

As to time point: newly diagnosed GD, antithyroid drugs for less than 3 months. Researchers made the TCR library from RNA that was extracted from PBMCs. Arm-PCR of CDR3 regions and iRepertoire HTBI primers were used to build TCR beta libraries. In the source study's methods: Samples jointly harbored 60 to 65 TRBV and fewer than 15 TRBJ segments. TCRdb analysed the multiplex PCR reads with MiXCR anew, one entry per CDR3 protein. TCRdb, not the original authors, processed these V and J calls. Of fewer than 400,000 distinct CDR3 sequences listed, about 20% are singletons. The rearrangement joins TRBV7-8 to TRBJ2-7; D is unclear. The source of this sequence is a female donor with Graves disease. The source material was peripheral blood mononuclear cells (PBMCs), sampled at new diagnosis, from a patient treated with antithyroid drugs. The CDR3 region is CASSSRKGWMEQYF. Written as DNA, the CDR3 is TGTGCCAGCAGCTCCCGGAAGGGCTGGATGGAGCAGTACTTC.